The clone carrying this TCR beta chain was counted a few times. Its target is unknown. The record originates from a study of response to subunit inactivated influenza vaccine. TCRdb independently ran MiXCR on the RT-PCR reads; one entry per CDR3 protein. The sample includes roughly 500,000 distinct CDR3 sequences, 16% of them seen just once. Study conclusions and caveats: After each seasonal influenza vaccination, few new T cells are recruited, the authors suggested.

V gave up 4 bases and J gave up 1 base, with 10 bases separating them. Per the germline V gene, CDR1 is DFQATT and CDR2 is SNEGSKA (reference sequence). There are 14 residues in the CDR3. The sequencing used CD4+ T cells sorted from PBMCs, collected less than 30 months after vaccination. This chain connects TRBV20-1 to TRBJ2-2, with a weak D call TRBD1 (6 bases). The TCR comes from a man in his fifties or sixties who received an inactivated influenza vaccine. The DNA for the CDR3 is TGCAGTGCTAAACAGGGATTGAACACCGGGGAGCTGTTTTTT. Translated, it gives CSAKQGLNTGELFF.